This T cell receptor beta chain was sequenced during a study of T cell responses to AZD1222 COVID-19 vaccine. The CDR3 extends over 13 amino acids. V gave up 4 bases and J gave up 8 bases; unmatched junction bases: 3. CDR1 and CDR2 (germline): MGHDK, SYGVNS. Produced via immunoSEQ multiplex PCR; TCRdb's table is partial and in-frame only. The data contain 130,000 to 150,000 clones, approximately 86% of them singletons. The input for sequencing was peripheral blood, taken 28 days after the second dose of the MenACWY control vaccine. This receptor was obtained from an adult who received the MenACWY meningococcal vaccine as a control. V usage is TRBV25-1 and J usage is TRBJ1-4; 8 bases are shared with TRBD1. CDR3 amino acids: CASSGTGREKLFF. DNA of the CDR3: TGTGCCAGCAGTGGGACAGGGAGGGAAAAACTGTTTTTT.